This T cell receptor (beta chain) is drawn from a study of control samples from healthy donors and cancer patients. Trimming took 4 bases from V and 0 from J, leaving 15 bases between them. The CDR3 has 16 residues. Germline V gene data show CDR1 as MNHEY and CDR2 as SMNVEV (reference sequence). Assay: immunoSEQ multiplex PCR; the TCRdb copy retains only in-frame clones and omits some. Of around 110,000 clones in the sample, approximately 90% are singletons; the top ten hold 2% to 2.5%. Sequences were obtained from blood. The chain has TRBV27 and TRBJ1-2, with D possibly being TRBD1 (5 bases). The TCR sequence derives from a woman between 65 and 79 years old in good health. The chain's CDR3 is CASSSAGAGANYGYTF. The CDR3 nucleotides read TGTGCCAGCAGTTCCGCCGGGGCCGGAGCTAACTATGGCTACACCTTC.